The 14 T cell receptor beta chains below come from one sample, sequenced in a study of post-analysis software for immune sequencing data. cDNA libraries for TCR beta contained unique molecular identifiers. MiXCR, run by TCRdb on the PCR reads, gives a single entry per CDR3 protein. This sample has a few hundred thousand distinct CDR3 sequences, with around 34% found just once. Study-level findings and limits: Four or five TRBV segments occurring more often in patients than controls included TRBV5-6, TRBV5-1 and TRBV20-1.

No antigens are known for them. Sequencing was done on a sample of blood. The origin of the receptors is a girl aged 5-17 years with multiple sclerosis.

V and J are TRBV30 and TRBJ2-4; possible D gene TRBD2, 6 bases. Trimming cost V 2 bases and J 9 bases, with 20 bases left between them. Looked up from germline, CDR1 is GTSNPN and CDR2 is SVGIG (reference sequence). The CDR3 contains 15 residues. The CDR3 protein is CAWSRNSGLTGIQYF. CDR3 in DNA: TGTGCCTGGAGTAGGAATAGCGGCCTGACTGGCATTCAGTACTTC.

Ten or more counts support this clonotype. The chain combines TRBV5-1 with TRBJ1-1, with 8 bases fitting TRBD1. Germline CDR1 and CDR2: SGHRS and YFSETQ. J was trimmed by 0 bases and V by 3 bases; bases with no gene match: 10. This CDR3 spans 17 amino acids. The CDR3 reads CASSYRGSKRMNTEAFF. CDR3 DNA sequence: TGCGCCAGCAGCTACAGGGGGTCAAAGAGAATGAACACTGAAGCTTTCTTT. The full variable domain, its missing parts supplied by reference TRBV5-1 and TRBJ1-1, is KAGVTQTPRYLIKTRGQQVTLSCSPISGHRSVSWYQQTPGQGLQFLFEYFSETQRNKGNFPGRFSGRQFSNSRSEMNVSTLELGDSALYLCASSYRGSKRMNTEAFFGQGTRLTVV.

The genes are TRBV12-3 or TRBV12-4 and TRBJ2-4; 7 bases fit TRBD2. The CDR3 runs to 15 residues. J was trimmed by 6 bases and V by 5 bases; bases with no gene match: 10. The CDR3 DNA follows: TGTGCCAGCAGTGACTACCTCGGGGAGGGAAACATTCAGTACTTC. Protein sequence: CASSDYLGEGNIQYF.

In this sample, this clonotype turned up many times. The rearrangement joins TRBV4-1 to TRBJ2-5; 9 bases align to TRBD2. V lost 0 bases, J lost 2 bases, and 7 bases stayed unmatched. The CDR3 sequence is 17 residues long. Germline V gene sequence: CDR1 MGHRA, CDR2 YSYEKL. The CDR3 DNA reads as TGCGCCAGCAGCCAAGATCCCCCTAGCGGGGTGCAAGAGACCCAGTACTTC. Its protein product is CASSQDPPSGVQETQYF.

Comments on this clonotype: A much larger clonotype is one base distant, so this may be a read error. The V call is TRBV28, the J call TRBJ1-2; no reliable D call. Per the germline V gene, CDR1 is MDHEN and CDR2 is SYDVKM. This CDR3 comprises 13 residues. The CDR3 DNA reads as TGTACCAGCGTGACCGGCGGTAACTATGGCTACACCTTC. Protein: CTSVTGGNYGYTF.

The chain combines TRBV6-5 with TRBJ2-1; D unclear. Germline V CDR1 and CDR2: MNHEY, SVGAGI. This CDR3 has 13 residues. V lost 8 bases and J 9 bases, leaving 17 bases between the germline ends. The CDR3: CASFPTGSGEQFF. CDR3 nucleotides: TGTGCCAGCTTCCCGACGGGCTCGGGTGAGCAGTTCTTC.

This chain joins TRBV6-2 or TRBV6-3 and TRBJ2-1, with 10 bases matching TRBD2. With V trimmed by 6 bases and J by 4 bases, 6 bases remained unmatched. Germline V gene sequence: CDR1 MNHEY, CDR2 SVGEGT. The length of the CDR3 is 15 residues. For the CDR3, the DNA is TGTGCCAGCAGCGAACGGACTAGCGGATACAATGAGCAGTTCTTC. It encodes CASSERTSGYNEQFF.

The genes are TRBV27 and TRBJ2-5, with 9 bases that match TRBD1. This CDR3 is 15 amino acids long. Germline V gene data show CDR1 as MNHEY and CDR2 as SMNVEV (reference sequence). The trim removed 6 bases at V and 5 bases at J, leaving 10 bases unmatched. The CDR3 sequence is CASRATGGIRETQYF. In DNA, the CDR3 is TGTGCCAGCAGAGCGACAGGGGGAATTCGGGAGACCCAGTACTTC.

Concerning this clonotype itself: A clone one base away is much larger, so this may be a read error. This chain uses TRBV7-9 with TRBJ2-5, with no clear D. Per the germline V gene, CDR1 is SEHNR and CDR2 is FQNEAQ (reference sequence). CDR3 length equals 17 residues. CDR3 sequence (DNA): TGTGCCAGCAGCTCCCTTTGGAGCAAAACCTCCCAAGAGACCCGGTACTTC. It codes for CASSSLWSKTSQETRYF.

This clonotype was counted ten times or more. The chain links TRBV7-2 to TRBJ2-3, with D hard to call. The CDR3 runs to 12 residues. The germline V gene has CDR1 SGHTA and CDR2 FQGNSA. Trimming removed 5 bases from V and 6 bases from J, with 9 bases in between. CDR3 sequence reads: CASSLSIDTQYF. The CDR3 nucleotides read TGTGCCAGCAGCCTTAGCATTGATACGCAGTATTTT. The full variable domain, completed using reference TRBV7-2 and TRBJ2-3, is GAGVSQSPSNKVTEKGKDVELRCDPISGHTALYWYRQSLGQGLEFLIYFQGNSAPDKSGLPSDRFSAERTGGSVSTLTIQRTQQEDSAVYLCASSLSIDTQYFGPGTRLTVL.

In regard to this clonotype: Lacking the conserved final phenylalanine or tryptophan, this CDR3 likely reflects a read error. The V call is TRBV19, the J call TRBJ1-4, with 7 bases matching TRBD1. With V trimmed by 5 bases and J by 0 bases, 6 bases remained unmatched. Per the germline V gene, CDR1 is LNHDA and CDR2 is SQIVND (reference sequence). CDR3 length equals 16 residues. The CDR3 region has the DNA TGTGCCAGTAGTCCGGGACAGTTTCCAACTAATGAAAAACTGTTTTTG. This encodes CASSPGQFPTNEKLFL.

CDR3 amino acids: CASSNNRVSYEQYF. CDR3 coding DNA: TGTGCCAGCAGCAATAACAGGGTCTCCTACGAGCAGTACTTC. This chain connects TRBV7-2 to TRBJ2-7; D is possibly TRBD1 (6 bases). This CDR3 has 14 residues. V lost 5 bases to trimming and J lost 0 bases, with 11 bases between them. Germline V gene sequence: CDR1 SGHTA, CDR2 FQGNSA.

The J gene is TRBJ2-7, the V gene TRBV11-2, with D maybe TRBD2 (5 bases). The CDR3 has 14 amino acids. Germline values: CDR1 SGHAT, CDR2 FQNNGV. The V end lost 4 bases, the J end lost 2 bases, and 12 bases lay between the germline ends. CDR3 nucleotides: TGTGCCAGCAGCTCCGCGGGTGGGGCCTACGAGCAGTACTTC. Translation: CASSSAGGAYEQYF.

In this sample, this clonotype turned up many times. The chain links TRBV7-9 to TRBJ2-6; D is ambiguous. The germline V and J ends were trimmed by 5 bases and 1 base, with 6 bases remaining between them. Germline CDR1 is SEHNR and CDR2 is FQNEAQ (reference sequence). The CDR3 has 14 amino acids. The CDR3 DNA reads TGTGCCAGCAGCATCATTTCTGGGGCCAACGTCCTGACTTTC. This encodes CASSIISGANVLTF.